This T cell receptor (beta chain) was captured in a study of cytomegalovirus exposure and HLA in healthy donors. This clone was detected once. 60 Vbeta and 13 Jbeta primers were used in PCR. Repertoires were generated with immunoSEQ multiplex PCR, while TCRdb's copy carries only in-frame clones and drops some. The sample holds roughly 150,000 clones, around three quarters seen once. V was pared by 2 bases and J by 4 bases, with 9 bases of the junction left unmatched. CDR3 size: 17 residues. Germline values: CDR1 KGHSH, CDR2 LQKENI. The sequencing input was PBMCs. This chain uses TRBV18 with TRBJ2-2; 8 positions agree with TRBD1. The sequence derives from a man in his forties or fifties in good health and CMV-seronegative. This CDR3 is CASSPAGGVRSTGELFF. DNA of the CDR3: TGTGCCAGCTCACCAGCAGGGGGCGTTCGATCCACCGGGGAGCTGTTTTTT.